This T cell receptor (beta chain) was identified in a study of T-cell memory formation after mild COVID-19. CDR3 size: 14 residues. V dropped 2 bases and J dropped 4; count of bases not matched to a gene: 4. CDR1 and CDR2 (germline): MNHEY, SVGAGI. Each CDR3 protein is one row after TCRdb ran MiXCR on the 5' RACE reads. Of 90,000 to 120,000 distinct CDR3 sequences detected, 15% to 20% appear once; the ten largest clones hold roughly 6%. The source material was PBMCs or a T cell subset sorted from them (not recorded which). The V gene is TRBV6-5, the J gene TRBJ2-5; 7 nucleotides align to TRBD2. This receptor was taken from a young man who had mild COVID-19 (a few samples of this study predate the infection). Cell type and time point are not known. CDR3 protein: CASSYRGVGETQYF. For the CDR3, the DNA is TGTGCCAGCAGTTACCGGGGGGTCGGAGAGACCCAGTACTTC.